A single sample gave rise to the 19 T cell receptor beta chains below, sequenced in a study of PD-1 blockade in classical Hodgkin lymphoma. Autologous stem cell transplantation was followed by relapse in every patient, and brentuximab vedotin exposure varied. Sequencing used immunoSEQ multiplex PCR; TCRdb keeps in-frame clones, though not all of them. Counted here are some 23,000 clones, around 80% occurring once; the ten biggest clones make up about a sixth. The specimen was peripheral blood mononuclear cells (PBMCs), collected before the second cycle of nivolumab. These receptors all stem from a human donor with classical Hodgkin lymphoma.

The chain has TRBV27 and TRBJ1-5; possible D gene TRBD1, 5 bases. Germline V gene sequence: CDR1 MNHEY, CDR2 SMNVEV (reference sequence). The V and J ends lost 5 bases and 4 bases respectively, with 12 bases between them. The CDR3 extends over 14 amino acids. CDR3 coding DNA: TGTGCCAGCAGTATTTCTCAGGGAAATCAGCCCCAGCATTTT. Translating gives CASSISQGNQPQHF.

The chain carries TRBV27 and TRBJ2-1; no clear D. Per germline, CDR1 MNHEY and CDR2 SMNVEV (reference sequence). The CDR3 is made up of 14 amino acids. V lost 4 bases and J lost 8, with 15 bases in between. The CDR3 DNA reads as TGTGCCAGCAGTTCCCTTTGGTCCCTCCATGAGCAGTTCTTC. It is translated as CASSSLWSLHEQFF.

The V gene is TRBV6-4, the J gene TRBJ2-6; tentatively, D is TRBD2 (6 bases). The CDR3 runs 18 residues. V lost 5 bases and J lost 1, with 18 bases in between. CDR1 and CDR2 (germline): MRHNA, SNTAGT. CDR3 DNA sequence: TGTGCCAGCAGTCAGCTGGTAGCGGTTACTTCTGGGGCCAACGTCCTGACTTTC. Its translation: CASSQLVAVTSGANVLTF.

This chain's CDR3 is CASKQTDNTDTQYF. The CDR3 nucleotides are TGTGCCAGCAAACAAACTGACAACACAGATACGCAGTATTTT. This chain links TRBV27 with TRBJ2-3; D gene uncertain. Germline V gives CDR1 MNHEY, CDR2 SMNVEV (reference sequence). The V and J ends lost 7 bases and 2 bases respectively, with 13 bases between them. This CDR3 contains 14 residues.

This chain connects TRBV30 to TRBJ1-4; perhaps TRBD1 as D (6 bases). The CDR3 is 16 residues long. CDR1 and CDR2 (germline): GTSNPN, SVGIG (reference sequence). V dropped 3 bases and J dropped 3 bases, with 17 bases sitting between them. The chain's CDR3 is CAWSTGGSRANEKLFF. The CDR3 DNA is TGTGCCTGGAGCACTGGGGGCAGCCGAGCTAATGAAAAACTGTTTTTT.

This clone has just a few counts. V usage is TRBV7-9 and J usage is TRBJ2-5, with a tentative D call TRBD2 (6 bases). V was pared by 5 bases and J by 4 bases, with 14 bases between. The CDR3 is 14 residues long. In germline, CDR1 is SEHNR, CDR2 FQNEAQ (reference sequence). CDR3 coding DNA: TGTGCCAGCAGCCCGGCGGGGTTTTCAGAGACCCAGTACTTC. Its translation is CASSPAGFSETQYF.

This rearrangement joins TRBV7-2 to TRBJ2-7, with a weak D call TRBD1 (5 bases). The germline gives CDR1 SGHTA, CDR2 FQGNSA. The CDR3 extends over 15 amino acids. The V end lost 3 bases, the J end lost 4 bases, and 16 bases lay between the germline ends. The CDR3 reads CASSLIGEPTYEQYV. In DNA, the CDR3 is TGTGCCAGCAGCTTGATAGGGGAACCTACTTACGAGCAGTACGTC.

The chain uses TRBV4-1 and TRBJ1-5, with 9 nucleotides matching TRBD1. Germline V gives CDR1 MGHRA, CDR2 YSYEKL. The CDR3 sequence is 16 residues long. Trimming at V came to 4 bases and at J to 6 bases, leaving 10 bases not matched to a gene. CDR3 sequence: CASSPRGTGQIQPQHF. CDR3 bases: TGCGCCAGCAGCCCAAGGGGGACAGGGCAAATTCAGCCCCAGCATTTT.

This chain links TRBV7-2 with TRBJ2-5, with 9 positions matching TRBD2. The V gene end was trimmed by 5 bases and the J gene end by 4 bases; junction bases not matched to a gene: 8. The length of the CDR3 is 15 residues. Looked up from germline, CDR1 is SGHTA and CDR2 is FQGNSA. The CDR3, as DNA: TGTGCCAGCAGCGACAGGCGGGGGGGCCGAGAGACCCAGTACTTC. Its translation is CASSDRRGGRETQYF.

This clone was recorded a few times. The CDR3 sequence: CASLPGQGFLAKNIQYF. The CDR3 coding sequence is TGTGCAAGTCTACCGGGACAGGGGTTCCTAGCCAAAAACATTCAGTACTTC. The V gene is TRBV12-2, the J gene TRBJ2-4; the D call of TRBD1 is as the table states it, not checked on the DNA. TRBV12-2 is tagged as a pseudogene. This CDR3 is 17 amino acids long.

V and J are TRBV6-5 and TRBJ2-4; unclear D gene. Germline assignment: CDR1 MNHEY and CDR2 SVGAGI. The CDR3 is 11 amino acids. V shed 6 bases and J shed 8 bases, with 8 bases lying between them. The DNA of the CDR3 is TGTGCCAGCAGGAATAGGGACATTCAGTACTTC. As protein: CASRNRDIQYF.

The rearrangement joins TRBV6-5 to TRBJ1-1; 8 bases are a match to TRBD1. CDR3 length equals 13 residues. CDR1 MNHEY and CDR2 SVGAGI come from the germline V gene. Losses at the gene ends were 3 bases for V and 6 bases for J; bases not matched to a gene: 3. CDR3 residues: CASSYSGGSEAFF. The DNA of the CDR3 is TGTGCCAGCAGTTATTCAGGGGGCTCTGAAGCTTTCTTT.

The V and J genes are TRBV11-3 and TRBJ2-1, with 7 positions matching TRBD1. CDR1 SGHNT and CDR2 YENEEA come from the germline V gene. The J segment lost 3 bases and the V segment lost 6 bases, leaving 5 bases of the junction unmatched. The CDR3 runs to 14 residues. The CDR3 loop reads CASSTGDNYNEQFF. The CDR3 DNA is TGTGCCAGCAGTACAGGGGACAACTACAATGAGCAGTTCTTC.

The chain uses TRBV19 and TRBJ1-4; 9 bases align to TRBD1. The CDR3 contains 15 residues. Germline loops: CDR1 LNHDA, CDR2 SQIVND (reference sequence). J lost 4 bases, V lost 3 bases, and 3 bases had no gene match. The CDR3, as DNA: TGTGCCAGTAGTATTACGGGACAGGGTAATGAAAAACTGTTTTTT. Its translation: CASSITGQGNEKLFF.

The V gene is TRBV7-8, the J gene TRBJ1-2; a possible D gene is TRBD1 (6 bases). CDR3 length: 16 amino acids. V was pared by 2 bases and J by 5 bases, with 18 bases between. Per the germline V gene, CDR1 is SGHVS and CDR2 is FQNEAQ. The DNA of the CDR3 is TGTGCCAGCAGCTTAAGAGTTGGGGGCGATTTTTATGGCTACACCTTC. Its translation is CASSLRVGGDFYGYTF.

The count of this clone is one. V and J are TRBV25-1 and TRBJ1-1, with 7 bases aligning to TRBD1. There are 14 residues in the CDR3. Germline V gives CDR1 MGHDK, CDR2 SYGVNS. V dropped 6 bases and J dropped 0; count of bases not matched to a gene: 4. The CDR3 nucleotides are TGTGCCAGCAGCAAAGGGGGCGTGAACACTGAAGCTTTCTTT. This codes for CASSKGGVNTEAFF.

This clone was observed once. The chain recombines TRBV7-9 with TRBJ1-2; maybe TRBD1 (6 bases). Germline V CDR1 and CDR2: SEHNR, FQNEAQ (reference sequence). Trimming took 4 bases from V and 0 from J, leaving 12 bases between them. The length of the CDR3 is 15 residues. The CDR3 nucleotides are TGTGCCAGCAGCTCGGGGGCAGGGACTAACTATGGCTACACCTTC. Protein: CASSSGAGTNYGYTF. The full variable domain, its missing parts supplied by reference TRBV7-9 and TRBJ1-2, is DTGVSQNPRHKITKRGQNVTFRCDPISEHNRLYWYRQTLGQGPEFLTYFQNEAQLEKSRLLSDRFSAERPKGSFSTLEIQRTEQGDSAMYLCASSSGAGTNYGYTFGSGTRLTVV.

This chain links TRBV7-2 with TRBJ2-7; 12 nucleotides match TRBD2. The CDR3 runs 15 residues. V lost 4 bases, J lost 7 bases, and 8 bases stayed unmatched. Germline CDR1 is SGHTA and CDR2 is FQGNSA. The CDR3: CASSSLAGGVGEQYF. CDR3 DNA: TGTGCCAGCAGCTCGCTAGCGGGAGGGGTGGGGGAGCAGTACTTC.

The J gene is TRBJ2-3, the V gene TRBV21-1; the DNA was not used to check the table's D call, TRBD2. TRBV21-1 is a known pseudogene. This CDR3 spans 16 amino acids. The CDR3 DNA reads TGTGCCAGCAGCTACGGGGCGGGAGAATGCACAGATACGCAGTATTTT. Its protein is CASSYGAGECTDTQYF.